The rows below give T cell receptor beta chains drawn from one sample of a study of T cells expressing NK-cell markers. With the 5' RACE reads reprocessed, TCRdb shows one record per CDR3 protein and no DNA. The sample totals 500,000 or so distinct CDR3 sequences; its top ten clones hold roughly 3.6%. The sample comprised blood T cells: a sorted CD56 or NKG2C T cell subset, CD4+ or CD8+ T cells, or bulk PBMC T cells (not recorded which). The source of these receptors is a man between 18 and 35 years old in good health. CDR3s include the opening cysteine and the closing phenylalanine or tryptophan. The order of the fields is J gene, V gene, CDR3 protein.

J: TRBJ1-5
V: TRBV12-3/TRBV12-4
CDR3: CASSFSRGGQPQHF

J: TRBJ2-7
V: TRBV20-1
CDR3: CTSGTSGSEQYF

J: TRBJ1-5
V: TRBV6-2/TRBV6-3
CDR3: CASSRPGDSNQPQHF

J: TRBJ2-1
V: TRBV12-3/TRBV12-4
CDR3: CASTSGGEQFF

J: TRBJ2-1
V: TRBV2
CDR3: CASIREASSYNEQFF

J: TRBJ1-2
V: TRBV28
CDR3: CASRGPNYGYTF

J: TRBJ1-5
V: TRBV29-1
CDR3: CSVVVRAGQPQHF

J: TRBJ2-1
V: TRBV21-1
CDR3: CASSKEGGKGWCRNEQFF

J: TRBJ2-1
V: TRBV10-3
CDR3: CAISGGAMYGEQFF

J: TRBJ2-4
V: TRBV20-1
CDR3: CSATPGGLAGEAKNIQYF

J: TRBJ2-1
V: TRBV4-2
CDR3: CASSQDSVLANFGEQFF

J: TRBJ1-4
V: TRBV29-1
CDR3: CSVEWDRDEKLFF

J: TRBJ2-1
V: TRBV5-1
CDR3: CASSSTLGGGRYNEQFF

J: TRBJ1-2
V: TRBV11-2
CDR3: CASSLVGGNQILYGYTF

J: TRBJ2-2
V: TRBV5-1
CDR3: CASGGGGSETRELFF

J: TRBJ1-2
V: TRBV5-1
CDR3: CASSQTTENYGYTF